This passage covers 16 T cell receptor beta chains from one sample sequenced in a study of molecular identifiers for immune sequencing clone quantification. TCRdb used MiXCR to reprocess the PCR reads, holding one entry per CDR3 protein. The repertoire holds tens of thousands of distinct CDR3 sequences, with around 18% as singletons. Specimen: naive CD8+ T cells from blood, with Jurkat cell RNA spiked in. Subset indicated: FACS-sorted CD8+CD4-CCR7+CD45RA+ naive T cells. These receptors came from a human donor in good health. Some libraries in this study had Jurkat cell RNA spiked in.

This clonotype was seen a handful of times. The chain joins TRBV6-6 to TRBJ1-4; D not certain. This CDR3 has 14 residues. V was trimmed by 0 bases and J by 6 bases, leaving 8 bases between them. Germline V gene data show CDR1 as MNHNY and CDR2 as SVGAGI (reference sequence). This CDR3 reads CASSYSGVDEKLFF. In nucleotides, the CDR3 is TGTGCCAGCAGTTACTCCGGGGTTGATGAAAAACTGTTTTTT.

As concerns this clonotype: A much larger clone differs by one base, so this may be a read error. In nucleotides, the CDR3 is TGTGCCACCGCTGCGGAAGACCTGCGGGATGGCTACACCTTC. Its translation: CATAAEDLRDGYTF. The chain has TRBV12-3 or TRBV12-4 and TRBJ1-2; D not resolved. The CDR3 has 14 residues. Trimming cost V 10 bases and J 6 bases, with 21 bases left between them.

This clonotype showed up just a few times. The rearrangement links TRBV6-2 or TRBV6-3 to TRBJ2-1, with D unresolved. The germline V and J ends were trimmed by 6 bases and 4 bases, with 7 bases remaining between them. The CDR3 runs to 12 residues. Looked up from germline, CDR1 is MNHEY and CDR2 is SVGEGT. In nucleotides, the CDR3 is TGTGCCAGCAGGGTTTTATACAATGAGCAGTTCTTC. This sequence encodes CASRVLYNEQFF.

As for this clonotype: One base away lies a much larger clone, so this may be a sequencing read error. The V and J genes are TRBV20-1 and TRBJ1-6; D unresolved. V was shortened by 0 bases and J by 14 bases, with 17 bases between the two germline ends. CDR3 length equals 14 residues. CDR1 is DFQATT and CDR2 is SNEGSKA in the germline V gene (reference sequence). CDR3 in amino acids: CSARELRAHDTLHF. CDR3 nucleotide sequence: TGCAGTGCTAGAGAGCTCCGGGCTCATGACACCCTCCACTTT.

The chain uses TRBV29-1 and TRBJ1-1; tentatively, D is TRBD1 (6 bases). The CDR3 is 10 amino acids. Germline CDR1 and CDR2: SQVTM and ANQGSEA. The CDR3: CTILKGGAFF. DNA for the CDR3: TGCACCATACTCAAGGGGGGAGCTTTCTTT.

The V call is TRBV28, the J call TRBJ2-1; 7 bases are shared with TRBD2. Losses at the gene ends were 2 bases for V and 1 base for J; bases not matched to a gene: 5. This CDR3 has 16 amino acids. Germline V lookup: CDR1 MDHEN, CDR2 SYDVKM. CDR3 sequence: CASSLVAGVSYNEQFF. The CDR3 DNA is TGTGCCAGCAGTTTAGTGGCGGGAGTGTCCTACAATGAGCAGTTCTTC.

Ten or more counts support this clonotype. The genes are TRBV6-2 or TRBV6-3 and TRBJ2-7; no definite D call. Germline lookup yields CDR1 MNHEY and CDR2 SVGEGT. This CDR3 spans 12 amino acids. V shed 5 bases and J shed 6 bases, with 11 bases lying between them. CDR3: CASSPNSLEQYF. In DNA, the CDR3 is TGTGCCAGCAGTCCCAACAGTCTCGAGCAGTACTTC.

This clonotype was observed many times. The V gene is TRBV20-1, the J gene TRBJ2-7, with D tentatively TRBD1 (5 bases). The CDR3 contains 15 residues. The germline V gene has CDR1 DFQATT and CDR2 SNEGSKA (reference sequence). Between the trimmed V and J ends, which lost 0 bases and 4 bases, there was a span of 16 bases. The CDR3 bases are TGCAGTGCTAGAGATTTGTTCAGGGCGGAGTACGAGCAGTACTTC. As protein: CSARDLFRAEYEQYF.

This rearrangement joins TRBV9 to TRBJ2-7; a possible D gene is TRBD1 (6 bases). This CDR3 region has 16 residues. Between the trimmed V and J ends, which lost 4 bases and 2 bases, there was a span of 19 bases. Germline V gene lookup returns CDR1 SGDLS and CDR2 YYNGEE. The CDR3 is CASSLGTGTPAYEQYF. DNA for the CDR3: TGTGCCAGCAGCTTAGGGACCGGGACACCGGCCTACGAGCAGTACTTC.

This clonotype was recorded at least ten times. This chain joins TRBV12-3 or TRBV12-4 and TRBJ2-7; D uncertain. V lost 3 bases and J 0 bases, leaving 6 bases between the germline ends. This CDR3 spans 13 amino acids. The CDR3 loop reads CASSLSSSYEQYF. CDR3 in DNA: TGTGCCAGCAGTTTGAGTAGCTCCTACGAGCAGTACTTC.

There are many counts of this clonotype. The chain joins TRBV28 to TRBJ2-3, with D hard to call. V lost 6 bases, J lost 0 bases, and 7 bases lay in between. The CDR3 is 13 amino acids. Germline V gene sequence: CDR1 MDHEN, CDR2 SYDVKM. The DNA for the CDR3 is TGTGCCAGCAGCTCCACTAGCACAGATACGCAGTATTTT. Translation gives CASSSTSTDTQYF.

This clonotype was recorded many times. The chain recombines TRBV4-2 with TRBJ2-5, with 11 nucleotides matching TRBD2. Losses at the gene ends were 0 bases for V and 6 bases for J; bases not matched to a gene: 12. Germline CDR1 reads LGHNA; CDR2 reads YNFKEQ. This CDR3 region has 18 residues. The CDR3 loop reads CASSQDPQILAGVKTQYF. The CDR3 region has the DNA TGTGCCAGCAGCCAAGATCCCCAAATACTAGCGGGGGTTAAGACCCAGTACTTC.

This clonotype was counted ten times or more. The CDR3 region is CASSHPLAATGELFF. CDR3 nucleotides: TGTGCCAGCAGCCACCCACTCGCGGCCACCGGGGAGCTGTTTTTT. The rearrangement links TRBV7-9 to TRBJ2-2; D gene unclear. CDR3 length equals 15 residues. The germline V gene has CDR1 SEHNR and CDR2 FQNEAQ (reference sequence). Trimming removed 5 bases at V and 4 bases at J, with 14 bases between.

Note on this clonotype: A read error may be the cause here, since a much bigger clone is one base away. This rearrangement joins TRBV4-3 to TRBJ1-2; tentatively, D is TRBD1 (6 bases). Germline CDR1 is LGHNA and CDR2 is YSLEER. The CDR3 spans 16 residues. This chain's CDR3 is CASGQEGGGPRDGYTF. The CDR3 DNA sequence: TGCGCCAGCGGCCAAGAAGGCGGGGGGCCGAGGGATGGCTACACCTTC.

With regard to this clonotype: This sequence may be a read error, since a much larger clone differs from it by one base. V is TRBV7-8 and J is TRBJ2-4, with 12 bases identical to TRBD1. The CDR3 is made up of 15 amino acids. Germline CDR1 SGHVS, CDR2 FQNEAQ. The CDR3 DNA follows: TGTGTCAGCAGCCTGGGACAGGGGGCTTTAAACATTCAGTACTTC. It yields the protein CVSSLGQGALNIQYF.

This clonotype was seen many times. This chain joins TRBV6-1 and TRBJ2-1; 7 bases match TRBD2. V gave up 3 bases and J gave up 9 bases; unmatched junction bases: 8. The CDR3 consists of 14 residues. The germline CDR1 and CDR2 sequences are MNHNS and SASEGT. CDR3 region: CASSDLTSRSEQFF. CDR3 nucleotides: TGTGCCAGCAGTGACCTGACTAGCCGTAGTGAGCAGTTCTTC.